These 28 T cell receptor beta chains were all obtained from the same sample, sequenced in a study of beta chain features in type 1 diabetes. Regarding the study as a whole: In all four CD4+ subsets, TCRB CDR3 length was significantly, moderately reduced in type 1 diabetes.

Their target antigens are unknown. Investigators reverse transcribed all isolated RNA, so they sequenced expressed TCRB transcripts. The table came from immunoSEQ multiplex PCR; TCRdb's copy has only in-frame clones and leaves some out. The table lists hundreds of thousands of clones, about an eighth of them singletons. Sequencing used naive CD4+ T cells from blood. These receptors originate from a young man with type 1 diabetes.

The V gene is TRBV7-9, the J gene TRBJ2-1, with 11 bases lining up with TRBD2. Trimming at V came to 6 bases and at J to 6 bases, leaving 4 bases not matched to a gene. This CDR3 spans 14 amino acids. Germline lookup yields CDR1 SEHNR and CDR2 FQNEAQ (reference sequence). The CDR3 DNA is TGTGCCAGCAGGGGACTAGCGGAACGCAATGAGCAGTTCTTC. Its translation: CASRGLAERNEQFF.

This clone was seen only a few times. The V gene is TRBV12-5, the J gene TRBJ2-5; D is possibly TRBD2 (5 bases). Deletions cut 6 bases from V and 3 bases from J, with 11 bases between. This CDR3 spans 13 amino acids. CDR1 is LGHNT and CDR2 is FRNRAP in the germline V gene. CDR3 amino acids: CASGLGLKETQYF. CDR3 coding DNA: TGTGCTAGTGGCCTCGGACTGAAAGAGACCCAGTACTTC.

The chain couples TRBV25-1 to TRBJ2-2, with 8 bases that match TRBD1. J lost 6 bases, V lost 6 bases, and 6 bases had no gene match. The CDR3 loop spans 14 amino acids. Germline V gene lookup returns CDR1 MGHDK and CDR2 SYGVNS. Written as DNA, the CDR3 is TGTGCCAGCAGCGAGACAGGGGACCCCGGGGAGCTGTTTTTT. Encoded protein: CASSETGDPGELFF.

This clone came up a few times. This sequence joins TRBV27 and TRBJ2-6; D is possibly TRBD1 or TRBD2 (5 bases each). CDR3 length: 18 amino acids. Germline CDR1 is MNHEY and CDR2 is SMNVEV (reference sequence). Trimming took off 1 base at V and 0 bases at J, with 13 bases between the two ends. CDR3 loop: CASSLLGAGTSGANVLTF. The CDR3 DNA is TGTGCCAGCAGTTTATTAGGGGCAGGGACCTCTGGGGCCAACGTCCTGACTTTC.

This clone came up a few times. The genes are TRBV9 and TRBJ2-1, with 14 bases identical to TRBD2. CDR1 is SGDLS and CDR2 is YYNGEE in the germline V gene. The CDR3 has 17 residues. The ends lost 3 bases at V and 2 bases at J; junction bases unmatched: 4. The CDR3: CASSATSGGAAYNEQFF. CDR3 DNA sequence: TGTGCCAGCAGCGCGACTAGCGGGGGGGCCGCCTACAATGAGCAGTTCTTC.

This rearrangement joins TRBV7-7 to TRBJ2-1; weak D call: TRBD2 (7 bases). Trimming pared 5 bases from V and 8 bases from J, leaving 13 bases between. The CDR3 is 13 residues long. CDR1 and CDR2 from the germline V gene are SSHAT and FNYEAQ (reference sequence). In nucleotides, the CDR3 is TGTGCCAGCAGCATGGGGGGGCGTGATGAGCAGTTCTTC. The encoded protein is CASSMGGRDEQFF.

The chain couples TRBV30 to TRBJ2-5; 7 bases fit TRBD2. V lost 0 bases to trimming and J lost 10 bases; unmatched junction nucleotides: 5. Germline V gene data show CDR1 as GTSNPN and CDR2 as SVGIG (reference sequence). This CDR3 region has 12 residues. CDR3 nucleotide sequence: TGTGCCTGGAGTGTTTCGAGGGAGGGCCAGTACTTC. Encoded protein: CAWSVSREGQYF.

V usage is TRBV7-2 and J usage is TRBJ2-1, with a tentative D call TRBD1 (7 bases). Trimming left V 7 bases short and J 2 bases short, with 12 bases between. Germline loops: CDR1 SGHTA, CDR2 FQGNSA. The CDR3 has 14 residues. CDR3 nucleotide sequence: TGTGCCAGCAAGGAGGGGGCCCCCTACAATGAGCAGTTCTTC. Residues: CASKEGAPYNEQFF.

A few counts support this clone. Here the CDR3 DNA reads TGTGCCTGGAGTAAAGGAAGGACTCTTAATGAAAAACTGTTTTTT. Amino acid sequence: CAWSKGRTLNEKLFF. This chain joins TRBV30 and TRBJ1-4; unclear D gene. The CDR3 has 15 residues. Germline V gives CDR1 GTSNPN, CDR2 SVGIG (reference sequence). V lost 2 bases and J 4 bases, leaving 14 bases between the germline ends.

The chain is built from TRBV15 and TRBJ1-2; the D gene is possibly TRBD1 (5 bases). Trimming took off 7 bases at V and 1 base at J, with 13 bases between the two ends. This CDR3 has 14 amino acids. Per the germline V gene, CDR1 is LNHNV and CDR2 is YYDKDF (reference sequence). The CDR3 region is CATMHRDLNYGYTF. DNA for the CDR3: TGTGCCACCATGCACCGGGACCTTAACTATGGCTACACCTTC.

Concerning this clone itself: The same CDR3 also results from other DNA sequences found in this sample. V and J are TRBV10-3 and TRBJ2-5; no clear D. CDR1 and CDR2 from the germline V gene are ENHRY and SYGVKD. This CDR3 has 12 amino acids. The V end lost 2 bases, the J end lost 2 bases, and 3 bases lay between the germline ends. This CDR3 reads CAISESQETQYF. The DNA of the CDR3 is TGTGCCATCAGTGAGAGTCAAGAGACCCAGTACTTC.

A few counts support this clone. The chain links TRBV9 to TRBJ2-2; no definite D call. Germline assignment: CDR1 SGDLS and CDR2 YYNGEE. V was shortened by 4 bases and J by 0 bases, with 13 bases between the two germline ends. The CDR3 runs to 16 residues. CDR3 DNA: TGTGCCAGCAGCAAAGGCCCCGACGCGAACACCGGGGAGCTGTTTTTT. This gives the protein CASSKGPDANTGELFF.

Worth noting for this clone: Other DNA sequences in the sample encode the same CDR3. The chain is built from TRBV5-1 and TRBJ1-1; maybe TRBD1 (6 bases). Germline CDR1 is SGHRS and CDR2 is YFSETQ. Trimming cost V 4 bases and J 1 base, with 11 bases left between them. The CDR3 runs to 14 residues. The CDR3 here is CASSLDRQNTEAFF. The CDR3 DNA is TGCGCCAGCAGCCTTGACAGGCAGAACACTGAAGCTTTCTTT.

This clone was seen only a few times. The rearrangement links TRBV4-1 to TRBJ2-5, with 7 bases that match TRBD2. From germline, CDR1 is MGHRA and CDR2 YSYEKL. The CDR3 sequence is 16 residues long. The J segment lost 5 bases and the V segment lost 2 bases, leaving 11 bases of the junction unmatched. CDR3 DNA sequence: TGCGCCAGCAGCCAACCAACTAGCGCCTTCGGGGAGACCCAGTACTTC. Translating gives CASSQPTSAFGETQYF.

With regard to this clone: This same CDR3 is encoded by further DNA sequences in the sample. The chain employs TRBV29-1 and TRBJ1-4; possibly TRBD1 for D (5 bases). CDR3 length: 11 amino acids. Trimming shortened V by 3 bases and J by 8 bases, and 7 bases separated the two germline ends. Germline assignment: CDR1 SQVTM and CDR2 ANQGSEA. The CDR3 DNA sequence: TGCAGCGTTGACTGGGGGGAAAAACTGTTTTTT. It is translated as CSVDWGEKLFF.

V is TRBV7-9 and J is TRBJ2-6, with D perhaps matching TRBD1 (5 bases). V lost 5 bases, J lost 0 bases, and 20 bases lay in between. Per germline, CDR1 SEHNR and CDR2 FQNEAQ (reference sequence). The CDR3 runs 19 residues. Here the CDR3 DNA reads TGTGCCAGCAGCCCTCGACCGACAGCCAGAGACTCTGGGGCCAACGTCCTGACTTTC. This codes for CASSPRPTARDSGANVLTF.

This rearrangement joins TRBV5-4 to TRBJ1-2; 12 bases map to TRBD1. The CDR3 consists of 17 residues. Germline-derived CDR1 and CDR2 are SGHNT and YYREEE (reference sequence). V lost 3 bases to trimming and J lost 2 bases; unmatched junction nucleotides: 8. As DNA, the CDR3 is TGTGCCAGCAGCTCGGGGACAGGGGGCGTTCGAAACTATGGCTACACCTTC. As protein: CASSSGTGGVRNYGYTF.

This clone has more than one count but fewer than ten. The chain has TRBV30 and TRBJ1-1; TRBD1 agrees at 8 bases. With V trimmed by 5 bases and J by 5 bases, 7 bases remained unmatched. CDR3 length equals 13 residues. Germline V gives CDR1 GTSNPN, CDR2 SVGIG (reference sequence). This CDR3 is CAWYRGSGTEAFF. In nucleotides, the CDR3 is TGTGCCTGGTACAGGGGGTCGGGGACTGAAGCTTTCTTT.

This clone was detected a few times. Other DNA sequences in the sample encode the same CDR3. This chain uses TRBV5-1 with TRBJ2-5, with 12 bases identical to TRBD2. The V and J ends lost 1 base and 2 bases, in that order; junction bases with no gene match: 0. Germline assignment: CDR1 SGHRS and CDR2 YFSETQ. CDR3 size: 15 residues. In DNA, the CDR3 is TGCGCCAGCAGCTTGACTAGCGGGGGGCAAGAGACCCAGTACTTC. Translating it yields CASSLTSGGQETQYF.

V is TRBV4-1 and J is TRBJ1-5; TRBD1 aligns across 10 bases. CDR1 MGHRA and CDR2 YSYEKL come from the germline V gene. The V segment lost 3 bases and the J segment 3 bases; nucleotides outside the gene matches: 5. The CDR3 is 16 amino acids. For the CDR3, the DNA is TGCGCCAGCAGCCACGGAGGGACAGGGGTCAATCAGCCCCAGCATTTT. This codes for CASSHGGTGVNQPQHF.

In its sample, this clone was seen a few times. CDR3 in amino acids: CAWIRDWRPGELFF. DNA for the CDR3: TGTGCCTGGATTCGGGACTGGCGGCCCGGGGAGCTGTTTTTT. V usage is TRBV30 and J usage is TRBJ2-2, with D maybe TRBD2 (6 bases). With 4 bases removed from V and 6 bases from J, the gap between germline ends came to 15 bases. There are 14 residues in the CDR3. Germline V gene sequence: CDR1 GTSNPN, CDR2 SVGIG (reference sequence).

This clone was counted only a few times. This chain links TRBV30 with TRBJ1-4, with TRBD1 as a possible D gene (5 bases). Deletions cut 1 base from V and 7 bases from J, with 10 bases between. CDR1 GTSNPN and CDR2 SVGIG come from the germline V gene (reference sequence). This CDR3 comprises 13 residues. The CDR3 DNA reads as TGTGCCTGGAGTGGGCAGGGAGCTGAAAAACTGTTTTTT. This translates into CAWSGQGAEKLFF.

The chain is built from TRBV7-8 and TRBJ2-7, with TRBD1 as a possible D gene (6 bases). Trimming left V 5 bases short and J 2 bases short, with 16 bases between. The CDR3 loop spans 15 amino acids. From germline, CDR1 is SGHVS and CDR2 FQNEAQ. The CDR3 protein is CASSRLQGTTYEQYF. DNA for the CDR3: TGTGCCAGCAGCCGTCTACAGGGCACAACCTACGAGCAGTACTTC.

The chain is built from TRBV10-3 and TRBJ1-2; D ambiguous. Germline assignment: CDR1 ENHRY and CDR2 SYGVKD. Trimming removed 3 bases from V and 2 bases from J, with 4 bases in between. This CDR3 region has 12 residues. DNA for the CDR3: TGTGCCATCAGTGAACAGAACTATGGCTACACCTTC. Its translation: CAISEQNYGYTF.

The chain carries TRBV28 and TRBJ1-1; perhaps TRBD1 as D (6 bases). Germline V CDR1 and CDR2: MDHEN, SYDVKM. V was trimmed by 7 bases and J by 1 base, leaving 13 bases between them. This CDR3 region has 14 residues. CDR3 DNA sequence: TGTGCCAGCAACTCAGGGGAAGGGAACACTGAAGCTTTCTTT. Translated: CASNSGEGNTEAFF.

For this clone: This CDR3 is also generated by other DNA sequences in the sample. The V call is TRBV9, the J call TRBJ2-2; D uncertain. The length of the CDR3 is 13 residues. Trimming took off 2 bases at V and 0 bases at J, with 2 bases between the two ends. Germline CDR1 and CDR2: SGDLS and YYNGEE. CDR3 coding DNA: TGTGCCAGCAGCGTGACGAACACCGGGGAGCTGTTTTTT. Protein: CASSVTNTGELFF.

This sequence joins TRBV6-1 and TRBJ2-3; D is tentatively TRBD1 or TRBD2 (5 bases each). V gave up 6 bases and J gave up 6 bases, with 13 bases separating them. The CDR3 is 13 amino acids. From germline, CDR1 is MNHNS and CDR2 SASEGT. CDR3 DNA sequence: TGTGCCAGCAGCGGGGCCGGTGAGGATACGCAGTATTTT. As protein: CASSGAGEDTQYF.

This chain uses TRBV5-1 with TRBJ1-1; a weak D match, TRBD1 (5 bases). V dropped 6 bases and J dropped 0 bases, with 15 bases sitting between them. The CDR3 covers 15 residues. Germline CDR1 is SGHRS and CDR2 is YFSETQ. The chain's CDR3 is CASKGGVTMNTEAFF. The CDR3 nucleotides are TGCGCCAGCAAGGGAGGGGTAACCATGAACACTGAAGCTTTCTTT.